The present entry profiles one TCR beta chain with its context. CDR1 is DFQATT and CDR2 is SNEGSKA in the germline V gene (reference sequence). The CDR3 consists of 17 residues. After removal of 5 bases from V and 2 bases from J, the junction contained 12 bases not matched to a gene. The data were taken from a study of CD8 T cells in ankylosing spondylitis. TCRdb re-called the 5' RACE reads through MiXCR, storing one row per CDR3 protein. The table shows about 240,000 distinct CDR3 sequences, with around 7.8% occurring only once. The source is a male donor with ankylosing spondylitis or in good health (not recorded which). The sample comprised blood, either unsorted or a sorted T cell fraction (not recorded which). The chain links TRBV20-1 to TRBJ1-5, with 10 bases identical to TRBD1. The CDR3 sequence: CSAGRGQGNRGNQPQHF. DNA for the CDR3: TGCAGTGCTGGGCGGGGACAGGGGAACAGGGGCAATCAGCCCCAGCATTTT.